The 30 T cell receptor beta chains below all came from one sample that was sequenced in a study of human T cells and chemical hapten exposure. TCRdb redid the calling of the RACE reads with MiXCR, one entry per CDR3 protein. The table lists approximately 100,000 distinct CDR3 sequences, less than 10% of them singletons. Time point denoted: patch test 2, 6 weeks after DPC sensitization. Treatment specified: therapeutic diphenylcyclopropenone sensitization with weekly scalp DPC. The sample consisted of whole blood, taken in connection with sensitization to the hapten diphenylcyclopropenone (DPC). Source of these receptors: a woman aged 40 to 50 with alopecia areata. Some clones in this sample may be carry-over from other donors' samples.

Many counts were recorded for this clonotype. The rearrangement links TRBV28 to TRBJ1-5; tentative D call: TRBD1 (6 bases). The V end was cut by 2 bases, the J end by 3 bases, with 11 bases between. The germline CDR1 and CDR2 sequences are MDHEN and SYDVKM. The CDR3 is 15 amino acids. In nucleotides, the CDR3 is TGTGCCAGCAGTTTAGGAGGACAGAACAATCAGCCCCAGCATTTT. Residues: CASSLGGQNNQPQHF. The full variable domain, completed using reference TRBV28 and TRBJ1-5, is DVKVTQSSRYLVKRTGEKVFLECVQDMDHENMFWYRQDPGLGLRLIYFSYDVKMKEKGDIPEGYSVSREKKERFSLILESASTNQTSMYLCASSLGGQNNQPQHFGDGTRLSIL.

The chain employs TRBV6-5 and TRBJ2-6, with D possibly TRBD1 on 7 matching bases. The CDR3 sequence is 16 residues long. The germline CDR1 and CDR2 sequences are MNHEY and SVGAGI. Trimming shortened V by 4 bases and J by 1 base, and 11 bases separated the two germline ends. CDR3 protein: CASSSRGVSGANVLTF. Written as DNA, the CDR3 is TGTGCCAGCAGTTCCAGGGGGGTATCTGGGGCCAACGTCCTGACTTTC.

This clonotype was seen ten or more times. The chain couples TRBV5-4 to TRBJ1-1; no firm D call. The CDR3 totals 14 residues. Germline values: CDR1 SGHNT, CDR2 YYREEE (reference sequence). V lost 1 base, J lost 0 bases, and 7 bases lay in between. The CDR3 is CASSLQSMNTEAFF. CDR3 bases: TGTGCCAGCAGCTTGCAGAGTATGAACACTGAAGCTTTCTTT.

V is TRBV7-8 and J is TRBJ2-1; the match to TRBD2 covers 9 bases. CDR1 is SGHVS, CDR2 FQNEAQ, per germline. The CDR3 is 18 residues long. Germline trimming cut 0 bases from V and 0 bases from J; bases unmatched to any gene: 6. This chain's CDR3 is CASSLAVGGGASYNEQFF. The CDR3, as DNA: TGTGCCAGCAGCTTAGCGGTAGGCGGGGGGGCCTCCTACAATGAGCAGTTCTTC. The whole variable domain, remainder taken from reference TRBV7-8 and TRBJ2-1, is GAGVSQSPRYKVAKRGQDVALRCDPISGHVSLFWYQQALGQGPEFLTYFQNEAQLDKSGLPSDRFFAERPEGSVSTLKIQRTQQEDSAVYLCASSLAVGGGASYNEQFFGPGTRLTVL.

The V and J genes are TRBV12-3 or TRBV12-4 and TRBJ2-1; no definite D call. The CDR3 length is 16 residues. V was cut by 0 bases and J by 0 bases, with 9 bases left in between. CDR3 in DNA: TGTGCCAGCAGTTTAGCGCGGCAGATCTCCTACAATGAGCAGTTCTTC. Protein: CASSLARQISYNEQFF.

This clonotype was seen at least ten times. The chain is built from TRBV2 and TRBJ1-2; 8 bases are shared with TRBD1. Germline CDR1 SNHLY, CDR2 FYNNEI. With V trimmed by 5 bases and J by 7 bases, 6 bases remained unmatched. CDR3 length equals 13 residues. DNA for the CDR3: TGTGCCAGCAGTTTGGACAGGGACGGTGGCTACACCTTC. It codes for CASSLDRDGGYTF.

V is TRBV10-3 and J is TRBJ2-5, with D possibly being TRBD2 (7 bases). The CDR3 runs to 15 residues. V lost 8 bases, J lost 0 bases, and 16 bases lay in between. The V gene's germline CDR1 is ENHRY and CDR2 SYGVKD. The CDR3 loop is CAIDEGGWYQETQYF. The DNA of the CDR3 is TGTGCCATCGACGAGGGGGGGTGGTACCAAGAGACCCAGTACTTC.

Ten or more counts support this clonotype. J is TRBJ1-1 and V is TRBV28; maybe TRBD1 (5 bases). The CDR3 is made up of 14 amino acids. Germline V CDR1 and CDR2: MDHEN, SYDVKM. Trimming pared 2 bases from V and 1 base from J, leaving 8 bases between. CDR3 sequence (DNA): TGTGCCAGCAGTTTAACAGGAGAGAACACTGAAGCTTTCTTT. This translates into CASSLTGENTEAFF.

This clonotype has at least ten counts. V usage is TRBV5-1 and J usage is TRBJ2-7; a weak D match, TRBD2 (5 bases). Germline CDR1 SGHRS, CDR2 YFSETQ. Between the trimmed V and J ends, which lost 4 bases and 1 base, there was a span of 9 bases. This CDR3 is 13 amino acids long. CDR3 DNA sequence: TGCGCCAGCAGCCCGAGGGTATCCTACGAGCAGTACTTC. It translates to CASSPRVSYEQYF.

This clonotype was counted between two and nine times. V and J are TRBV7-2 and TRBJ1-2, with D perhaps matching TRBD1 (5 bases). With 3 bases removed from V and 4 bases from J, the gap between germline ends came to 9 bases. The germline V gene encodes CDR1 SGHTA and CDR2 FQGNSA. CDR3 length: 13 amino acids. CDR3 residues: CASSFSGTYGYTF. For the CDR3, the DNA is TGTGCCAGCAGCTTTTCCGGGACCTATGGCTACACCTTC.

The chain carries TRBV7-9 and TRBJ2-5; D may be TRBD1 (6 bases). CDR3 length equals 13 residues. The germline CDR1 and CDR2 sequences are SEHNR and FQNEAQ (reference sequence). V was cut by 4 bases and J by 5 bases, with 11 bases left in between. The CDR3 DNA follows: TGTGCCAGCAGCTCGAGGGGGATTGAGACCCAGTACTTC. It specifies CASSSRGIETQYF.

Many counts were recorded for this clonotype. The chain employs TRBV4-1 and TRBJ1-6; possible D gene TRBD1, 6 bases. This CDR3 comprises 15 residues. Germline CDR1 is MGHRA and CDR2 is YSYEKL. V was clipped by 4 bases and J by 8 bases, with 15 bases between them. CDR3 protein: CASSPPNRADSPLHF. CDR3 in DNA: TGCGCCAGCAGCCCACCCAACAGGGCTGATTCACCCCTCCACTTT.

This chain connects TRBV4-3 to TRBJ1-6, with 7 bases aligning to TRBD1. The J segment lost 12 bases and the V segment lost 4 bases, leaving 15 bases of the junction unmatched. The CDR3 length is 16 residues. CDR1 and CDR2 (germline): LGHNA, YSLEER. CDR3 loop: CASSRDPPGGSIPLHF. CDR3 DNA sequence: TGCGCCAGCAGCCGAGATCCCCCAGGGGGTTCGATACCCCTCCACTTT.

This clonotype was counted many times. This chain joins TRBV10-3 and TRBJ2-7, with 8 bases matching TRBD1. This CDR3 has 13 residues. Germline values: CDR1 ENHRY, CDR2 SYGVKD. The V segment lost 6 bases and the J segment 6 bases; nucleotides outside the gene matches: 7. CDR3 amino acids: CAIRATGVLEQYF. As DNA, the CDR3 is TGTGCCATCAGGGCGACAGGGGTTCTCGAGCAGTACTTC.

This clonotype showed up many times. V and J are TRBV7-6 and TRBJ2-3, with 8 bases that match TRBD2. This CDR3 comprises 16 residues. CDR1 and CDR2 (germline): SGHVS, FNYEAQ. The V and J ends lost 1 base and 8 bases, in that order; junction bases with no gene match: 11. In DNA, the CDR3 is TGTGCCAGCAGCTTAGGGGGACTAGTGACGTCGGGTACGCAGTATTTT. Translated: CASSLGGLVTSGTQYF. Drawing the rest from reference TRBV7-6 and TRBJ2-3, the complete variable domain is GAGVSQSPRYKVTKRGQDVALRCDPISGHVSLYWYRQALGQGPEFLTYFNYEAQQDKSGLPNDRFSAERPEGSISTLTIQRTEQRDSAMYRCASSLGGLVTSGTQYFGPGTRLTVL.

This clonotype was observed a handful of times. The CDR3 coding sequence is TGTGCCAGCAGTCCCGGGACAGGGCTTGACTATGGCTACACCTTC. Residues: CASSPGTGLDYGYTF. V usage is TRBV12-3 or TRBV12-4 and J usage is TRBJ1-2; 9 bases line up with TRBD1. Trimming at V came to 5 bases and at J to 3 bases, leaving 7 bases not matched to a gene. This CDR3 contains 15 residues.

The rearrangement joins TRBV20-1 to TRBJ2-6; possible D gene TRBD2, 6 bases. Trimming took 3 bases from V and 2 from J, leaving 8 bases between them. The CDR3 has 14 residues. The germline gives CDR1 DFQATT, CDR2 SNEGSKA (reference sequence). The CDR3 loop reads CSASSGAGANVLTF. The CDR3 DNA reads TGCAGTGCTAGTTCGGGGGCTGGGGCCAACGTCCTGACTTTC.

This clonotype came up many times. The rearrangement uses TRBV5-4 and TRBJ2-3; 16 bases fit TRBD2. Germline V gene sequence: CDR1 SGHNT, CDR2 YYREEE (reference sequence). With 3 bases clipped from V and 6 bases from J, the junction kept 4 bases outside the gene matches. The CDR3 covers 16 residues. The CDR3 bases are TGTGCCAGCAGCTCGGGACTAGCGGGGGGGAGCGATACGCAGTATTTT. Protein: CASSSGLAGGSDTQYF.

The chain links TRBV5-6 to TRBJ2-5; D could derive from TRBD1 or TRBD2 (5 bases each). V was cut by 3 bases and J by 5 bases, with 8 bases left in between. Germline V gene sequence: CDR1 SGHDT, CDR2 YYEEEE. CDR3 length: 12 amino acids. The CDR3 sequence: CASSWDAETQYF. The DNA for the CDR3 is TGTGCCAGCAGCTGGGACGCCGAGACCCAGTACTTC.

Many counts were recorded for this clonotype. The rearrangement joins TRBV7-9 to TRBJ2-5; no reliable D call. Germline CDR1 SEHNR, CDR2 FQNEAQ (reference sequence). The CDR3 has 10 amino acids. V dropped 5 bases and J dropped 2 bases, with 0 bases sitting between them. The CDR3 loop is CASSQETQYF. For the CDR3, the DNA is TGTGCCAGCAGCCAAGAGACCCAGTACTTC.

This clonotype was seen a few times. V usage is TRBV6-2 or TRBV6-3 and J usage is TRBJ2-1, with 8 bases fitting TRBD2. This CDR3 spans 17 amino acids. The ends lost 6 bases at V and 3 bases at J; junction bases unmatched: 13. Germline CDR1 and CDR2: MNHEY and SVGEGT. CDR3 DNA: TGTGCCAGCAGCTTGCTTAGACTAGCGCAAGTCTACAATGAGCAGTTCTTC. This sequence encodes CASSLLRLAQVYNEQFF.

This clonotype showed up just a few times. CDR3: CASSHETGELFF. The CDR3 DNA reads TGTGCCAGCAGTCACGAGACCGGGGAGCTGTTTTTT. The chain carries TRBV7-9 and TRBJ2-2; D remains unclear. Germline V gene lookup returns CDR1 SEHNR and CDR2 FQNEAQ (reference sequence). The CDR3 consists of 12 residues. V was clipped by 6 bases and J by 5 bases, with 7 bases between them.

This clonotype was detected once. The rearrangement links TRBV18 to TRBJ1-2; no firm D call. Germline CDR1 is KGHSH and CDR2 is LQKENI. This CDR3 region has 14 residues. The V gene lost 3 bases and the J gene lost 4 bases, with 12 bases spanning the gap. The CDR3: CASSPGAASYGYTF. The DNA of the CDR3 is TGTGCCAGCTCACCCGGAGCTGCAAGCTATGGCTACACCTTC.

This clonotype showed up many times. The J gene is TRBJ2-1, the V gene TRBV4-2; 9 nucleotides align to TRBD2. V was clipped by 0 bases and J by 2 bases; unmatched bases: 5. Germline CDR1 is LGHNA and CDR2 is YNFKEQ. The CDR3 runs 17 residues. CDR3 loop: CASSQDGGGGAYNEQFF. CDR3 nucleotides: TGTGCCAGCAGCCAAGATGGCGGGGGGGGCGCCTACAATGAGCAGTTCTTC.

This clonotype was recorded at least ten times. The chain has TRBV10-3 and TRBJ2-3; 11 positions agree with TRBD2. V shed 0 bases and J 5 bases; nucleotides not matched to a gene: 1. CDR3 length: 15 residues. The V gene's germline CDR1 is ENHRY and CDR2 SYGVKD. The CDR3 region has the DNA TGTGCCATCAGTGAGTCTGGGACTAGCGGAGATACGCAGTATTTT. It is translated as CAISESGTSGDTQYF.

This clonotype was seen at least ten times. The chain couples TRBV20-1 to TRBJ2-1, with TRBD2 identical over 8 bases. CDR1 is DFQATT, CDR2 SNEGSKA, per germline (reference sequence). J was trimmed by 4 bases and V by 4 bases; bases with no gene match: 3. This CDR3 is 13 amino acids long. The CDR3 loop reads CSATSGSYNEQFF. For the CDR3, the DNA is TGCAGTGCTACTAGCGGGTCATACAATGAGCAGTTCTTC.

The chain carries TRBV4-1 and TRBJ2-7; TRBD2 might be the D (6 bases). In germline, CDR1 is MGHRA, CDR2 YSYEKL. V lost 1 base to trimming and J lost 3 bases, with 10 bases between them. This CDR3 has 14 amino acids. CDR3 protein: CASSQGLGGYEQYF. The DNA for the CDR3 is TGCGCCAGCAGCCAAGGGCTCGGGGGCTACGAGCAGTACTTC.

This clonotype has ten or more counts. The rearrangement joins TRBV20-1 to TRBJ2-1; no clear D gene. CDR1 and CDR2 from the germline V gene are DFQATT and SNEGSKA (reference sequence). Trimming removed 3 bases from V and 6 bases from J, with 9 bases in between. This CDR3 spans 12 amino acids. Here the CDR3 reads CSARPSANEQFF. The CDR3 nucleotides are TGCAGTGCTAGGCCTTCAGCCAATGAGCAGTTCTTC.

This clonotype was seen many times. This chain links TRBV20-1 with TRBJ2-5; TRBD1 or TRBD2 may be the D gene (5 bases each). This CDR3 comprises 13 residues. V gave up 5 bases and J gave up 3 bases, with 13 bases separating them. Germline lookup yields CDR1 DFQATT and CDR2 SNEGSKA (reference sequence). CDR3 bases: TGCAGTGCTCCCGGGACCAATAAAGAGACCCAGTACTTC. Translated, it gives CSAPGTNKETQYF.

This clonotype was seen many times. The genes are TRBV5-4 and TRBJ2-3, with 9 bases aligning to TRBD1. This CDR3 has 15 amino acids. Trimming cost V 4 bases and J 1 base; bases outside gene matches: 4. CDR1 SGHNT and CDR2 YYREEE come from the germline V gene (reference sequence). Written as DNA, the CDR3 is TGTGCCAGCAGCGAGAGGGACAGGGGCACAGATACGCAGTATTTT. Protein sequence: CASSERDRGTDTQYF. Combining the CDR3 with reference TRBV5-4 and TRBJ2-3 gives the whole variable domain ETGVTQSPTHLIKTRGQQVTLRCSSQSGHNTVSWYQQALGQGPQFIFQYYREEENGRGNFPPRFSGLQFPNYSSELNVNALELDDSALYLCASSERDRGTDTQYFGPGTRLTVL.